These T cell receptor beta chains were read from a single sample in a study of identical twins. TCRdb processed the 5' RACE reads anew with MiXCR; each CDR3 protein has one entry. Seen here are over 500,000 distinct CDR3 sequences, 22% observed once, and the top ten hold roughly 0.91%. The same specimen was also included in a second study, on T cells expressing NK-cell markers.

The sequencing input was CD4+ T cells sorted from blood. The receptors come from a woman under 30 in good health. CDR3s include the opening cysteine and the closing phenylalanine or tryptophan.

v_call	j_call	cdr3_aa
TRBV9	TRBJ2-7	CASSYQDGYEQYF
TRBV7-3	TRBJ2-1	CASSLSSPSGGNNEQFF
TRBV29-1	TRBJ1-1	CSVTQNTEAFF
TRBV10-3	TRBJ2-6	CATEDSSGANVLTF
TRBV9	TRBJ1-2	CASSVVRRANYGYTF
TRBV5-1	TRBJ2-1	CASSLRGDYNEQFF
TRBV5-4	TRBJ1-5	CASSLTGAEYQPQHF
TRBV20-1	TRBJ2-7	CSASGQFYEQYF
TRBV5-1	TRBJ2-3	CASSLGTGAADTQYF
TRBV5-1	TRBJ2-5	CASNDRGGPGETQYF
TRBV7-2	TRBJ1-5	CASSSAGGNQPQHF
TRBV20-1	TRBJ2-1	CSARLATNNEQFF
TRBV7-9	TRBJ1-2	CASSYSDRPYGYTF
TRBV20-1	TRBJ2-7	CSARNFFGGQEQYF
TRBV6-5	TRBJ2-3	CASGYRVSTDTQYF
TRBV5-5	TRBJ2-3	CASSSGLRDTQYF